Listed below are T cell receptor beta chains from one sample, sequenced in a study of control samples from healthy donors and cancer patients. Repertoires were generated with immunoSEQ multiplex PCR, while TCRdb's copy carries only in-frame clones and drops some. This table has some 150,000 clones, 75% to 95% appearing once. Sample: blood. Receptors originate from a man under 40 in good health. Each CDR3 is given without its conserved first and last residue.

cdr3_aa: ASSLLVPGQGNYGYT
v_call: TRBV7-9
cdr3_length: 15
j_call: TRBJ1-2

cdr3_aa: ASSSEPGQGFGEQF
v_call: TRBV5-4
cdr3_length: 14
j_call: TRBJ2-1

cdr3_aa: ASSQLQGTGELF
v_call: TRBV10-1
cdr3_length: 12
j_call: TRBJ2-2

cdr3_aa: ASSVAQGAYEQY
v_call: TRBV9
cdr3_length: 12
j_call: TRBJ2-7

cdr3_aa: ASSLGGGRQPQH
v_call: TRBV27
cdr3_length: 12
j_call: TRBJ1-5

cdr3_aa: ASSLKGIPWDEQY
v_call: TRBV28
cdr3_length: 13
j_call: TRBJ2-7

cdr3_aa: AWSRGLAGGHEQF
v_call: TRBV30
cdr3_length: 13
j_call: TRBJ2-1

cdr3_aa: ASRTSGGLSDTQY
v_call: TRBV2
cdr3_length: 13
j_call: TRBJ2-3

cdr3_aa: ASSIKGVRGEQY
v_call: TRBV19
cdr3_length: 12
j_call: TRBJ2-7

cdr3_aa: ASSLRGPDLNNSPLH
v_call: TRBV27
cdr3_length: 15
j_call: TRBJ1-6

cdr3_aa: ASSRALNEKLF
v_call: TRBV2
cdr3_length: 11
j_call: TRBJ1-4

cdr3_aa: ASSKGGSLSNTIY
v_call: TRBV28
cdr3_length: 13
j_call: TRBJ1-3

cdr3_aa: ASRDQGRSGNTIY
v_call: TRBV6-5
cdr3_length: 13
j_call: TRBJ1-3

cdr3_aa: ASSYGTGNQPQH
v_call: TRBV7-8
cdr3_length: 12
j_call: TRBJ1-5

cdr3_aa: ASSSSGGGGYGYT
v_call: TRBV7-2
cdr3_length: 13
j_call: TRBJ1-2

cdr3_aa: ASSLDGNYGYT
v_call: TRBV12-3/TRBV12-4
cdr3_length: 11
j_call: TRBJ1-2

cdr3_aa: ASSLTGSTDTQY
v_call: TRBV7-9
cdr3_length: 12
j_call: TRBJ2-3

cdr3_aa: ASGGVTYEQY
v_call: TRBV28
cdr3_length: 10
j_call: TRBJ2-7

cdr3_aa: ASNPTGRAGELF
v_call: TRBV10-1
cdr3_length: 12
j_call: TRBJ2-2

cdr3_aa: ASTPSGSSYEQY
v_call: TRBV28
cdr3_length: 12
j_call: TRBJ2-7

cdr3_aa: ASSEARSGYTDTQY
v_call: TRBV2
cdr3_length: 14
j_call: TRBJ2-3

cdr3_aa: ASSVGRLAGSTGELF
v_call: TRBV9
cdr3_length: 15
j_call: TRBJ2-2

cdr3_aa: ASSLGAGWISEAF
v_call: TRBV11-2
cdr3_length: 13
j_call: TRBJ1-1

cdr3_aa: ASSLTGQGRSREQF
v_call: TRBV7-3
cdr3_length: 14
j_call: TRBJ2-1

cdr3_aa: ASTTTGLGNQPQH
v_call: TRBV28
cdr3_length: 13
j_call: TRBJ1-5

cdr3_aa: ASSARGPDRGYTEAF
v_call: TRBV5-1
cdr3_length: 15
j_call: TRBJ1-1

cdr3_aa: ASTRQGSGELF
v_call: TRBV6-6
cdr3_length: 11
j_call: TRBJ2-2

cdr3_aa: ASSLGSYEQY
v_call: TRBV12-3/TRBV12-4
cdr3_length: 10
j_call: TRBJ2-7

cdr3_aa: ASSLGSSGVYEQY
v_call: TRBV7-9
cdr3_length: 13
j_call: TRBJ2-7

cdr3_aa: ASSERGGGTHNEQF
v_call: TRBV6-1
cdr3_length: 14
j_call: TRBJ2-1

cdr3_aa: ASSLGSYTGELF
v_call: TRBV5-8
cdr3_length: 12
j_call: TRBJ2-2

cdr3_aa: ASSPPGRGTEAF
v_call: TRBV5-5
cdr3_length: 12
j_call: TRBJ1-1

cdr3_aa: ASSLGQANEQF
v_call: TRBV13
cdr3_length: 11
j_call: TRBJ2-1

cdr3_aa: ASSLGLKMGAEAF
v_call: TRBV5-1
cdr3_length: 13
j_call: TRBJ1-1

cdr3_aa: ASSFLRGDNEQF
v_call: TRBV28
cdr3_length: 12
j_call: TRBJ2-1

cdr3_aa: ASSTLTGDGYT
v_call: TRBV19
cdr3_length: 11
j_call: TRBJ1-2

cdr3_aa: ASSPGQGATTGELF
v_call: TRBV11-3
cdr3_length: 14
j_call: TRBJ2-2

cdr3_aa: ASSLGQGPYSNQPQH
v_call: TRBV9
cdr3_length: 15
j_call: TRBJ1-5

cdr3_aa: ASSGVTGGGEKLF
v_call: TRBV5-1
cdr3_length: 13
j_call: TRBJ1-4

cdr3_aa: ASGDREKNTEAF
v_call: TRBV19
cdr3_length: 12
j_call: TRBJ1-1

cdr3_aa: ASSTQKGADTLRGYT
v_call: TRBV9
cdr3_length: 15
j_call: TRBJ1-2

cdr3_aa: ASSPTGYDIQY
v_call: TRBV19
cdr3_length: 11
j_call: TRBJ2-4

cdr3_aa: ATSDLLQGDGELF
v_call: TRBV24-1
cdr3_length: 13
j_call: TRBJ2-2

cdr3_aa: ASNPGTENTEAF
v_call: TRBV5-4
cdr3_length: 12
j_call: TRBJ1-1

cdr3_aa: ASPRGGRQPQH
v_call: TRBV10-1
cdr3_length: 11
j_call: TRBJ1-5

cdr3_aa: ASSYSNRGTNEKLF
v_call: TRBV6-5
cdr3_length: 14
j_call: TRBJ1-4

cdr3_aa: ASSLDPGGRNGYT
v_call: TRBV7-9
cdr3_length: 13
j_call: TRBJ1-2

cdr3_aa: ASSLSSVVRDNTEAF
v_call: TRBV27
cdr3_length: 15
j_call: TRBJ1-1

cdr3_aa: ASSKRGAYEQY
v_call: TRBV13
cdr3_length: 11
j_call: TRBJ2-7

cdr3_aa: ATSRVGTSGGTTNTGELF
v_call: TRBV15
cdr3_length: 18
j_call: TRBJ2-2